This T cell receptor beta chain derives from a study of T-cell reconstitution after alpha-beta-depleted transplantation in children. Unique molecular identifiers featured in how the TCRbeta library was prepared. TCRdb itself ran the PCR reads through MiXCR, one entry per CDR3 protein. The table records hundreds of thousands of distinct CDR3 sequences, under 15% of them present only once. This clonotype was detected many times. The antigen remains undetermined. Study-level points and caveats: T cells produced anew were the main source of T-cell counts and diversity one year after transplant. Several hundred expanded graft clones reportedly supplied alpha-beta T cells about two months after transplant. High day-60 TCRbeta diversity in some patients came from surviving recipient T cells and thymic progenitors.

Looked up from germline, CDR1 is ENHRY and CDR2 is SYGVKD. This CDR3 has 16 residues. Germline trimming cut 3 bases from V and 3 bases from J; bases unmatched to any gene: 7. This TCR was sampled from a male patient younger than 18 who had a stem cell transplant for acute myeloid leukemia, so the T cells may come from the graft donor. This rearrangement joins TRBV10-3 to TRBJ2-1, with 8 nucleotides matching TRBD1. This specimen consisted of PBMCs, mostly from graft donor cells, obtained 360 days after TCRalphabeta/CD19-depleted stem cell transplant. The CDR3 region is CAISDPGQGDYNEQFF. The CDR3 DNA reads TGTGCCATCAGTGACCCCGGACAGGGTGACTACAATGAGCAGTTCTTC.